This TCR beta chain originates from a study of OX40 agonist ivuxolimab in advanced cancers. Method: immunoSEQ multiplex PCR; TCRdb's copy keeps in-frame clones and lacks some. The repertoire holds tens of thousands of clones, 84% seen once, with 4.6% in the top ten. The germline V gene has CDR1 SGHVS and CDR2 FNYEAQ. V lost 5 bases to trimming and J lost 0 bases, with 26 bases between them. The CDR3 has 20 residues. The sequence was collected from an adult with an advanced solid tumor such as melanoma, head and neck, liver or kidney cancer. Sequencing was performed on CD4+ or CD8+ T cells sorted from blood, taken in a trial of the OX40 agonist ivuxolimab. The chain employs TRBV7-6 and TRBJ2-1; maybe TRBD1 (6 bases). CDR3 in amino acids: CASSQPLRDKPYNSYNEQFF. CDR3 DNA sequence: TGTGCCAGCAGCCAACCCCTCCGGGACAAACCTTACAACTCCTACAATGAGCAGTTCTTC.